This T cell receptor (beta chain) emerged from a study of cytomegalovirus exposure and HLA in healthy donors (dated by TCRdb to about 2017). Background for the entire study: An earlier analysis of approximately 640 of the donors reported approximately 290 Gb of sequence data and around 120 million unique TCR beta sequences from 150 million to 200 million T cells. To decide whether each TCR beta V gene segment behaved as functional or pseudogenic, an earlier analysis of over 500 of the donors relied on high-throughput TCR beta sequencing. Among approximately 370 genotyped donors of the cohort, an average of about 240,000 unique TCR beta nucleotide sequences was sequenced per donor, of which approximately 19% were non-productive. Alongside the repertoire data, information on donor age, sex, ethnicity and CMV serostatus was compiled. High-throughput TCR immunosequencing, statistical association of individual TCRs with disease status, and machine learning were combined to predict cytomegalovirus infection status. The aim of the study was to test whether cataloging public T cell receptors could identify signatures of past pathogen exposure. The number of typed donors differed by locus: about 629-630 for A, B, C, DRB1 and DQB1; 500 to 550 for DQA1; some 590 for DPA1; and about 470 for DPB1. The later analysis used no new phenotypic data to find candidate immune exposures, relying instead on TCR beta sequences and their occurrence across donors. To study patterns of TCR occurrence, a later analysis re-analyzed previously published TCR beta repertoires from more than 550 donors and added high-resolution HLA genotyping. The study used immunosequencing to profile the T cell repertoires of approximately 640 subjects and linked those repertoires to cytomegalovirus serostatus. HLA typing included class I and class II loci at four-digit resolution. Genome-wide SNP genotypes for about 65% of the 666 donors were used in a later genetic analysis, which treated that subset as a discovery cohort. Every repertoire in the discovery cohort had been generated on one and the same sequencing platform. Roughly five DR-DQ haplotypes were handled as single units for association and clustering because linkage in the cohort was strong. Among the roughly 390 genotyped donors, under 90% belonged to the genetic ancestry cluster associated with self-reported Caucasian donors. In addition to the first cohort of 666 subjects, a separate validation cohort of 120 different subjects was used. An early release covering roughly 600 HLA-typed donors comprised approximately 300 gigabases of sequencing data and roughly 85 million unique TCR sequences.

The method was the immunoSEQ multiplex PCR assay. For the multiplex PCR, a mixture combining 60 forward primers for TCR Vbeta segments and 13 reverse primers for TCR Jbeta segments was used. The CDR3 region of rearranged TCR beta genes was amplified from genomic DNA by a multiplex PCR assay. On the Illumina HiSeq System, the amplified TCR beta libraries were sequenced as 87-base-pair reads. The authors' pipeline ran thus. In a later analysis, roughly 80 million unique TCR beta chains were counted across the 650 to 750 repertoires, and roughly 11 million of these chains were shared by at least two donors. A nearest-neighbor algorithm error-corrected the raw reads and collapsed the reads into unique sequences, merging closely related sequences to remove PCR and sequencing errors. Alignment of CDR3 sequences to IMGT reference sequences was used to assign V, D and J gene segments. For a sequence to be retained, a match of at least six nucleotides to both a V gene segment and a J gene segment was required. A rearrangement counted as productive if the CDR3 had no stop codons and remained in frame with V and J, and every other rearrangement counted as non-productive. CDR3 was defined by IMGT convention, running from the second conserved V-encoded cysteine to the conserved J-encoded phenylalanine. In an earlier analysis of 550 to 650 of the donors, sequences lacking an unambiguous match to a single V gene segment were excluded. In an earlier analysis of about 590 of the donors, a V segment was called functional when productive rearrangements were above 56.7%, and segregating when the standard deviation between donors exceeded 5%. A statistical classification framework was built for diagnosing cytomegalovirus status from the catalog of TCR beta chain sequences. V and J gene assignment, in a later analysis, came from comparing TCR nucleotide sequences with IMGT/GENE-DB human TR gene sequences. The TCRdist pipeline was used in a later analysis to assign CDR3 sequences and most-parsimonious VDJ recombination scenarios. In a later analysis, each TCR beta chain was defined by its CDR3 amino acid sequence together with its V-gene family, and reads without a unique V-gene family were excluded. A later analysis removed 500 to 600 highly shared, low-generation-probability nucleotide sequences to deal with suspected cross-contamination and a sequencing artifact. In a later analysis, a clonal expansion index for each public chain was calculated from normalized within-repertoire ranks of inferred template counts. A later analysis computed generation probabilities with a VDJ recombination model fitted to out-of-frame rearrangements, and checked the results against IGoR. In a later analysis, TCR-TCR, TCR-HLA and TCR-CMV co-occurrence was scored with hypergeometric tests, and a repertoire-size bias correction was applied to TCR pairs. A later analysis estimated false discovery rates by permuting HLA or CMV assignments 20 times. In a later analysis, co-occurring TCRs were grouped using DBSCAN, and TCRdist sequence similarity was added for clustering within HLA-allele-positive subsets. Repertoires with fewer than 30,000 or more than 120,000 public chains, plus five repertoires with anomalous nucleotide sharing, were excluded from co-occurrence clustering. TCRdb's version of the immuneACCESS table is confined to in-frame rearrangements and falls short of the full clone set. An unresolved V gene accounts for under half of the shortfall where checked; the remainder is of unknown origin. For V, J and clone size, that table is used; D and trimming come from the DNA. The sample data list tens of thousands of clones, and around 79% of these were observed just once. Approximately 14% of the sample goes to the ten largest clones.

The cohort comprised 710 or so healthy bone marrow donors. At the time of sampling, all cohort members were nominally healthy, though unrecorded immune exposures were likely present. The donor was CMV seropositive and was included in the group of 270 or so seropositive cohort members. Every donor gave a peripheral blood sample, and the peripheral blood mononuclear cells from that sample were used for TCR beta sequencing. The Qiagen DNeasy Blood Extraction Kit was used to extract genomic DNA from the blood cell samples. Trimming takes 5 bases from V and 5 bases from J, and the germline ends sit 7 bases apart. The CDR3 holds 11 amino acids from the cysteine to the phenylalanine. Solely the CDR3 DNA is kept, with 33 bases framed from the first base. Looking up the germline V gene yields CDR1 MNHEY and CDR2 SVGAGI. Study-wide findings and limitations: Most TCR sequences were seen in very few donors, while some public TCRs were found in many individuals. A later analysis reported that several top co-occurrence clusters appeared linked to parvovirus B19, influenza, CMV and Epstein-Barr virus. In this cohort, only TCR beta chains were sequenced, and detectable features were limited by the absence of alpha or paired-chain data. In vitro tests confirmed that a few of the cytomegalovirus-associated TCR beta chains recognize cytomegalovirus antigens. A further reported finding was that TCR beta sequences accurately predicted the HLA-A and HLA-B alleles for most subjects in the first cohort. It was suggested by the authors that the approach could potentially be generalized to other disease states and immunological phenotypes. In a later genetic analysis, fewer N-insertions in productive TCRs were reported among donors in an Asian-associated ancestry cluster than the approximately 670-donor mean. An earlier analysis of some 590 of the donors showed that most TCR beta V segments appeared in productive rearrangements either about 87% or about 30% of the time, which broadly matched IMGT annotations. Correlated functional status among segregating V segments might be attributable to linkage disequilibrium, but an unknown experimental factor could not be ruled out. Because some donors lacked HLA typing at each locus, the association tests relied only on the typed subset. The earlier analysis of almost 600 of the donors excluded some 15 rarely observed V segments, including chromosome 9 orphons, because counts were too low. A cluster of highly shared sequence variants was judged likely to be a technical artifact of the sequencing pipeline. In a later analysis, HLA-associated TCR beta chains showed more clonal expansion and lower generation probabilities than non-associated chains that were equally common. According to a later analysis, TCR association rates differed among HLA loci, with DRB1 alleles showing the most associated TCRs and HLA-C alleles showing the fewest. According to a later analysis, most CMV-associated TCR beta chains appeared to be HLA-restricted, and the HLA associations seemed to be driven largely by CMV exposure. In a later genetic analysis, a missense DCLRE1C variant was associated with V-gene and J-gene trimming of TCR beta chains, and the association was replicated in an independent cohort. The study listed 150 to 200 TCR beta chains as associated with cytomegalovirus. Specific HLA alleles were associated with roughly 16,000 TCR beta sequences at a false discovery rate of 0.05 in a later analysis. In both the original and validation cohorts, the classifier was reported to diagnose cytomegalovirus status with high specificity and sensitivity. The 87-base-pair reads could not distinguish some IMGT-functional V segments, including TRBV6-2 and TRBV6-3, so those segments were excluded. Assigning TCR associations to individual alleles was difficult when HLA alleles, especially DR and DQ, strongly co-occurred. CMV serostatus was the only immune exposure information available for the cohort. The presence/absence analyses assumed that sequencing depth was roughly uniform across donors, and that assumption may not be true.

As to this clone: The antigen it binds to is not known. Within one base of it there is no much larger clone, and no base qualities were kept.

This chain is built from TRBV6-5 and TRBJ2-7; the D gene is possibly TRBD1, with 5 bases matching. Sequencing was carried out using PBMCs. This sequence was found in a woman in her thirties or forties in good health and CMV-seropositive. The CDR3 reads CASSARDEQYF. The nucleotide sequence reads TGTGCCAGCAGTGCCAGGGACGAGCAGTACTTC.